This TCR beta chain was identified during a study of blood T cell repertoires in COVID-19. Study background: Acute and convalescent COVID-19 specimens originated in the United States, Italy and Spain. PBMCs, B-cell-depleted T cells, or T cells provided the cDNA or gDNA that made up the material.

Original processing methods: Amplification of reference gene primers was used by the study to estimate nucleated cell counts. Method: immunoSEQ multiplex PCR; TCRdb's copy keeps in-frame clones and lacks some. Clonal size and the V and J genes are those of that table, whereas D and trimming came from the DNA. The sample records tens of thousands of clones, 86% being singletons. V was clipped by 2 bases and J by 0 bases, with 6 bases between them. The CDR3 sequence is 14 residues long. Per the germline V gene, CDR1 is KGHSH and CDR2 is LQKENI. The chain carries TRBV18 and TRBJ2-3; TRBD2 is a possible D gene (6 bases). This TCR came from a human donor in a cohort sampled during active COVID-19. Sequencing was done on a sample of peripheral blood. The chain's CDR3 is CASSPGGSTDTQYF. The CDR3, as DNA: TGTGCCAGCTCACCAGGGGGGAGCACAGATACGCAGTATTTT.